Shown below are 5 T cell receptor beta chains from a single sample sequenced in a study of blood T cell repertoires in COVID-19. The assay was immunoSEQ multiplex PCR, and TCRdb's table has in-frame clones only and misses some. Seen here are 100,000 to 150,000 clones, about 89% observed once, and the top ten hold approximately 10%. The sample taken for sequencing was peripheral blood. Source of these receptors: a woman aged 65 to 85 with COVID-19, enrolled during active disease.

This chain joins TRBV2 and TRBJ2-7; TRBD1 aligns across 10 bases. Germline V lookup: CDR1 SNHLY, CDR2 FYNNEI. CDR3 length equals 15 residues. V shed 6 bases and J 4 bases; nucleotides not matched to a gene: 9. The chain's CDR3 is CASRKETGGVYEQYF. The CDR3 DNA sequence: TGTGCCAGCAGGAAGGAGACAGGGGGCGTTTACGAGCAGTACTTC.

This clone was found once. The V and J genes are TRBV27 and TRBJ2-2; maybe TRBD2 (5 bases). This CDR3 is 15 amino acids long. Germline assignment: CDR1 MNHEY and CDR2 SMNVEV (reference sequence). The V gene lost 2 bases and the J gene lost 2 bases, with 9 bases spanning the gap. The CDR3, as DNA: TGTGCCAGCAGTTTAGCGGGCTATAACACCGGGGAGCTGTTTTTT. This gives the protein CASSLAGYNTGELFF.

The chain combines TRBV11-2 with TRBJ2-1; 12 bases are a match to TRBD1. The germline V gene has CDR1 SGHAT and CDR2 FQNNGV. The CDR3 extends over 15 amino acids. Trimming cost V 7 bases and J 6 bases; bases outside gene matches: 7. The chain's CDR3 is CASTTGTGGFNEQFF. CDR3 bases: TGTGCCAGCACAACCGGGACAGGGGGCTTCAATGAGCAGTTCTTC.

V and J are TRBV6-2 or TRBV6-3 and TRBJ2-4; tentative D call: TRBD1 (6 bases). The CDR3 is 13 amino acids. The V gene's germline CDR1 is MNHEY and CDR2 SVGEGT. The V end lost 4 bases, the J end lost 6 bases, and 10 bases lay between the germline ends. This CDR3 is CASSLSGVNIQYF. The CDR3 DNA reads TGTGCCAGCAGTTTGTCAGGGGTAAACATTCAGTACTTC.

This clone has only a few counts. V is TRBV30 and J is TRBJ1-1; unclear D gene. CDR3 length: 11 residues. Germline values: CDR1 GTSNPN, CDR2 SVGIG (reference sequence). The V and J ends lost 0 bases and 5 bases respectively, with 4 bases between them. CDR3 sequence: CAWSVLTEAFF. The DNA of the CDR3 is TGTGCCTGGAGTGTACTGACTGAAGCTTTCTTT.